One TCR beta chain is described in this entry. Its antigen is unidentified. V gave up 0 bases and J gave up 7 bases, with 9 bases separating them. CDR3 size: 13 residues. Germline V gene data show CDR1 as SGHTA and CDR2 as FQGTGA. The sample is drawn from a study of blood T cells in healthy people across ages. The authors ran a second PCR of 7 to 11 cycles using a sample-barcoded 5' primer and a J-beta primer mix. TCRdb re-analysed the 5' RACE reads in MiXCR, keeping a single row per CDR3 protein. This table has 600,000 to 850,000 distinct CDR3 sequences, about 42% appearing once. Study results and caveats: Per million T cells, the diversity of TCR beta decreased roughly linearly as age advanced. Higher diversity and more naive CD4+ cells were features of long-lived donors, compared to aged donors.

The rearrangement joins TRBV7-3 to TRBJ1-2; D gene ambiguous. The sequencing sample was made of blood. This clonotype was sampled from a woman aged 55 to 70 in good health. The CDR3 protein is CASSLTDRSGYTF. In DNA, the CDR3 is TGTGCCAGCAGCTTAACAGATCGGTCTGGCTACACCTTC.